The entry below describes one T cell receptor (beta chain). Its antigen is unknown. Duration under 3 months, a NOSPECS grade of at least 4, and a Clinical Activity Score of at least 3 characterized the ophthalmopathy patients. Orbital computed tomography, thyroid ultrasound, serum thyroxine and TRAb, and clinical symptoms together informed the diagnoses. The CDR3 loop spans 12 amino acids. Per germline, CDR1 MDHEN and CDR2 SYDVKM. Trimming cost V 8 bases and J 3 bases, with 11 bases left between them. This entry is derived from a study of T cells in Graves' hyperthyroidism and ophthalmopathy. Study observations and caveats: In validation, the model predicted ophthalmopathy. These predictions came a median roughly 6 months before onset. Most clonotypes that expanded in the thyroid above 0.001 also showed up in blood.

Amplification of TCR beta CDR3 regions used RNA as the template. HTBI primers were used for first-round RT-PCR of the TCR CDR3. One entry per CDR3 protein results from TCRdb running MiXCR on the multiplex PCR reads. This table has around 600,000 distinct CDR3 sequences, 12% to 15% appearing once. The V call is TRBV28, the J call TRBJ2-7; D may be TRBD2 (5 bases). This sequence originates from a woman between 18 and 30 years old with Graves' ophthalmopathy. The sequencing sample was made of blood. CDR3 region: CASRAGHYEQYF. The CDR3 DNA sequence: TGTGCCAGCCGGGCGGGCCACTACGAGCAGTACTTC.